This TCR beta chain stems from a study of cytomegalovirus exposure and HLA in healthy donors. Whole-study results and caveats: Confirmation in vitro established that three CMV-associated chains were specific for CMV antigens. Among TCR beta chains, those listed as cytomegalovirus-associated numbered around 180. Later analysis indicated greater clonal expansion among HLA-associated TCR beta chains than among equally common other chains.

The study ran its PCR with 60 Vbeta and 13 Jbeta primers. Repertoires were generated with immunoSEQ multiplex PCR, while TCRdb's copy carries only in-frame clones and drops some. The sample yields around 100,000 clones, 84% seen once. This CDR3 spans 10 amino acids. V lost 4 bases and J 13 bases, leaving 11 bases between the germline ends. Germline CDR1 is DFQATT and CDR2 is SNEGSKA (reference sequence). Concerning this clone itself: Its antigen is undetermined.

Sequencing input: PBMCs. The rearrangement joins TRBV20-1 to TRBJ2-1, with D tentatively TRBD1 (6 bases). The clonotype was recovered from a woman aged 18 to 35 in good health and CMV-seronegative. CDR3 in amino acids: CSAILGGQFF. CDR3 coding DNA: TGCAGTGCTATTTTAGGGGGTCAGTTCTTC.